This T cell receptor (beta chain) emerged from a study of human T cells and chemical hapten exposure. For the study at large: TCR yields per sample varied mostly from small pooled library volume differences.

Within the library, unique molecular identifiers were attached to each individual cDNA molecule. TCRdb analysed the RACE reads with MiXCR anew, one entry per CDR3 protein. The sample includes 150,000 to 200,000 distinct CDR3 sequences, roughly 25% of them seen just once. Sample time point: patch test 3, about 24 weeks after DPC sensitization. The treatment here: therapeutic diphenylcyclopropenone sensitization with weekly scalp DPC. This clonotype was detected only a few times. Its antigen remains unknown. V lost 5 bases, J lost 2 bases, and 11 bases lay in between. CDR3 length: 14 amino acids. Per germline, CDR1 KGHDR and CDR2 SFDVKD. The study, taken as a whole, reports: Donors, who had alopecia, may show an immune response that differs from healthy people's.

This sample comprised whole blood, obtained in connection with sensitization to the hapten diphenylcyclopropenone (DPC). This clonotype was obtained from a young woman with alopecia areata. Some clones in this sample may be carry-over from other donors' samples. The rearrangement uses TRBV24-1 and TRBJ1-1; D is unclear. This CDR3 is CATSGGVGNTEAFF. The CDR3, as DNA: TGTGCCACCAGTGGTGGGGTGGGCAACACTGAAGCTTTCTTT.